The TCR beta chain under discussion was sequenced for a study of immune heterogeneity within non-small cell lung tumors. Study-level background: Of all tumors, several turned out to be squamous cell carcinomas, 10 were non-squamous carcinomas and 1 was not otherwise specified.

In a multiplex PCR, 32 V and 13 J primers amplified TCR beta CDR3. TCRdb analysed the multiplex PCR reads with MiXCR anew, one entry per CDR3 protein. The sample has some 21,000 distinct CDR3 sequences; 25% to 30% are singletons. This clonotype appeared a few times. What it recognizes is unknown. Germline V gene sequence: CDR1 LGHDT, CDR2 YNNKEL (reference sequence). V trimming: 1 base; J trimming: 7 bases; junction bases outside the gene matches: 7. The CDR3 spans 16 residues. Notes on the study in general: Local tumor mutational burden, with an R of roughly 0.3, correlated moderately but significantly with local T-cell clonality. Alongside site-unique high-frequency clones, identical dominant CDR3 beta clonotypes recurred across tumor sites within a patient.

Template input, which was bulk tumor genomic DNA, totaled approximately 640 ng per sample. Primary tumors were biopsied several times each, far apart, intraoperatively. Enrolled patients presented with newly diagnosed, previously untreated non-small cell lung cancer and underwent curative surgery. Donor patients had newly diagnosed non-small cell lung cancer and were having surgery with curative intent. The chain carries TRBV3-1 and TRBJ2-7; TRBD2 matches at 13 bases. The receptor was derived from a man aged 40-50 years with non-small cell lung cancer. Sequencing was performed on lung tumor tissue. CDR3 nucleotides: TGTGCCAGCAGCCAAGGGGGGACTAGCGGGATTAAAGAGCAGTACTTC. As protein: CASSQGGTSGIKEQYF.